Presented here are 32 T cell receptor beta chains from one specimen sequenced in a study of OX40 agonist ivuxolimab in advanced cancers. Libraries were constructed by the immunoSEQ multiplex PCR assay. The source is immuneACCESS, and TCRdb retained only in-frame sequences with V and J called. Part of the clones is not carried over; for the studies checked, unresolved V genes explain less than half of this, and the remainder is unexplained. Present in this sample are some 37,000 clones, approximately 90% of which were seen just once. In total, the top ten clones hold about 13% of the sample. The source material was CD4+ or CD8+ T cells sorted from blood, sampled in a trial of the OX40 agonist ivuxolimab. The receptors were sampled from an adult with an advanced solid tumor such as melanoma, head and neck, liver or kidney cancer.

The chain has TRBV5-4 and TRBJ2-2, with 8 bases that match TRBD1. From germline, CDR1 is SGHNT and CDR2 YYREEE (reference sequence). CDR3 length: 15 residues. V was clipped by 4 bases and J by 1 base; unmatched bases: 3. CDR3 protein: CASSATGVNTGELFF. In nucleotides, the CDR3 is TGTGCCAGCAGCGCGACAGGGGTGAACACCGGGGAGCTGTTTTTT.

The chain links TRBV6-5 to TRBJ1-2; TRBD1 agrees at 7 bases. V shed 5 bases and J 8 bases; nucleotides not matched to a gene: 14. The CDR3 has 15 residues. CDR1 MNHEY and CDR2 SVGAGI come from the germline V gene. The CDR3 sequence is CASSPIDRERMGYTF. CDR3 nucleotides: TGTGCCAGCAGTCCTATAGACAGGGAACGCATGGGCTACACCTTC.

The chain carries TRBV19 and TRBJ2-7, with D possibly matching TRBD1 (6 bases). Germline V gives CDR1 LNHDA, CDR2 SQIVND (reference sequence). The CDR3 runs 15 residues. The V end was cut by 6 bases, the J end by 3 bases, with 18 bases between. CDR3 sequence: CASSLGQGLLYEQYF. In DNA form, the CDR3 reads TGTGCCAGTAGCCTTGGTCAGGGGCTTCTCTACGAGCAGTACTTC. Full variable domain (missing parts from reference TRBV19 and TRBJ2-7): DGGITQSPKYLFRKEGQNVTLSCEQNLNHDAMYWYRQDPGQGLRLIYYSQIVNDFQKGDIAEGYSVSREKKESFPLTVTSAQKNPTAFYLCASSLGQGLLYEQYFGPGTRLTVT.

The V gene is TRBV4-1, the J gene TRBJ2-3, with a possible D match to TRBD1 (6 bases). CDR1 is MGHRA and CDR2 is YSYEKL in the germline V gene. CDR3 size: 17 residues. V lost 3 bases to trimming and J lost 2 bases, with 18 bases between them. The CDR3 bases are TGCGCCAGCAGCCATATACCGGGACACTCCGCCACAGATACGCAGTATTTT. This sequence encodes CASSHIPGHSATDTQYF.

This clone came up once. The gene calls are TRBV7-3 and TRBJ2-1; 8 positions match TRBD2. V was clipped by 4 bases and J by 10 bases; unmatched bases: 9. The germline V gene has CDR1 SGHTA and CDR2 FQGTGA. This CDR3 is 14 amino acids long. The CDR3 DNA sequence: TGTGCCAGCAGCTCTCCTACTAGCGGATTGGAGCAGTTCTTC. Protein sequence: CASSSPTSGLEQFF.

The chain employs TRBV4-3 and TRBJ2-3; a weak D match, TRBD2 (6 bases). Germline CDR1 reads LGHNA; CDR2 reads YSLEER. The V gene lost 0 bases and the J gene lost 2 bases, with 18 bases spanning the gap. The CDR3 sequence is 18 residues long. CDR3 in DNA: TGCGCCAGCAGCCAAGAGACTTTCCCCCTAGCGACCACAGATACGCAGTATTTT. Protein sequence: CASSQETFPLATTDTQYF.

The chain is built from TRBV13 and TRBJ1-4; D gene uncertain. Trimming took 5 bases from V and 3 from J, leaving 10 bases between them. Germline V CDR1 and CDR2: PRHDT, FYEKMQ (reference sequence). The CDR3 is 14 residues long. The CDR3 DNA follows: TGTGCCAGCAGCCCTCGTGGACCTAATGAAAAACTGTTTTTT. Protein product: CASSPRGPNEKLFF.

The chain combines TRBV7-9 with TRBJ2-7; tentatively, D is TRBD2 (5 bases). The CDR3 totals 14 residues. Germline CDR1 is SEHNR and CDR2 is FQNEAQ (reference sequence). The V end lost 1 base, the J end lost 2 bases, and 9 bases lay between the germline ends. CDR3 residues: CASSLVGATYEQYF. In DNA, the CDR3 is TGTGCCAGCAGCTTAGTGGGAGCCACCTACGAGCAGTACTTC.

The chain uses TRBV15 and TRBJ2-7, with D tentatively TRBD1 (5 bases). Germline CDR1 and CDR2: LNHNV and YYDKDF (reference sequence). The CDR3 runs 15 residues. V was cut by 4 bases and J by 0 bases, with 13 bases left in between. DNA for the CDR3: TGTGCCACCAGCAAACAGGACCGGAGCTCCTACGAGCAGTACTTC. It specifies CATSKQDRSSYEQYF.

The chain has TRBV9 and TRBJ2-5; D is possibly TRBD1 or TRBD2 (5 bases each). The CDR3 is made up of 14 amino acids. The germline V and J ends were trimmed by 2 bases and 0 bases, with 8 bases remaining between them. Germline-derived CDR1 and CDR2 are SGDLS and YYNGEE. CDR3 sequence: CASSVPGHQETQYF. The CDR3, as DNA: TGTGCCAGCAGCGTCCCGGGACACCAAGAGACCCAGTACTTC.

The chain carries TRBV28 and TRBJ2-5, with unresolved D. V shed 2 bases and J shed 5 bases, with 15 bases lying between them. Germline V gene lookup returns CDR1 MDHEN and CDR2 SYDVKM. The CDR3 extends over 15 amino acids. Here the CDR3 DNA reads TGTGCCAGCAGTTTACCCGCAGGTGCCGGGGAGACCCAGTACTTC. Translated: CASSLPAGAGETQYF.

About this clone: The same CDR3 can be traced to other DNA sequences in this sample. J is TRBJ2-2 and V is TRBV11-3, with D uncertain. The V end was cut by 1 base, the J end by 0 bases, with 3 bases between. The length of the CDR3 is 14 residues. Germline-derived CDR1 and CDR2 are SGHNT and YENEEA. The CDR3, as DNA: TGTGCCAGCAGCTTAGGTCCGAACACCGGGGAGCTGTTTTTT. This sequence encodes CASSLGPNTGELFF.

This clone appeared once. The J gene is TRBJ2-1, the V gene TRBV4-2, with 9 bases aligning to TRBD2. CDR3 length equals 13 residues. The V and J ends lost 3 bases and 10 bases, in that order; junction bases with no gene match: 4. Germline V lookup: CDR1 LGHNA, CDR2 YNFKEQ. The DNA for the CDR3 is TGTGCCAGCAGCCAGGACCTAGCGGGGGAGCAGTTCTTC. Translated, it gives CASSQDLAGEQFF.

This rearrangement joins TRBV4-2 to TRBJ2-7, with 8 nucleotides matching TRBD2. The CDR3 runs 15 residues. CDR1 is LGHNA and CDR2 is YNFKEQ in the germline V gene. V gave up 2 bases and J gave up 2 bases; unmatched junction bases: 5. CDR3 sequence: CASSQRLAGPYEQYF. CDR3 bases: TGTGCCAGCAGCCAACGTCTAGCGGGCCCCTACGAGCAGTACTTC.

This chain links TRBV7-3 with TRBJ2-7; D remains unclear. Per germline, CDR1 SGHTA and CDR2 FQGTGA. V was clipped by 5 bases and J by 3 bases, with 17 bases between them. The CDR3 contains 15 residues. The CDR3 sequence is CASSPAAGGVYEQYF. CDR3 bases: TGTGCCAGCAGCCCGGCGGCAGGTGGGGTCTACGAGCAGTACTTC.

This clone was seen only a few times. This chain connects TRBV7-6 to TRBJ2-2; D is undetermined. Germline CDR1 SGHVS, CDR2 FNYEAQ. The CDR3 length is 13 residues. V was shortened by 2 bases and J by 5 bases, with 6 bases between the two germline ends. CDR3 DNA sequence: TGTGCCAGCAGCTTAATGGAAACCGGGGAGCTGTTTTTT. This codes for CASSLMETGELFF.

The gene calls are TRBV9 and TRBJ1-3; D is ambiguous. The CDR3 extends over 15 amino acids. V dropped 3 bases and J dropped 1 base, with 11 bases sitting between them. The germline gives CDR1 SGDLS, CDR2 YYNGEE. The CDR3 sequence is CASSEGWGSGNTIYF. The CDR3 DNA reads as TGTGCCAGCAGCGAGGGTTGGGGTTCTGGAAACACCATATATTTT.

This chain joins TRBV19 and TRBJ2-1, with TRBD2 identical over 12 bases. Germline lookup yields CDR1 LNHDA and CDR2 SQIVND (reference sequence). J lost 0 bases, V lost 5 bases, and 2 bases had no gene match. CDR3 size: 16 residues. The CDR3 protein is CASSLAGGNSYNEQFF. The CDR3 nucleotides read TGTGCCAGTAGTCTAGCGGGAGGGAACTCCTACAATGAGCAGTTCTTC.

This clone is medium-sized (0.01 to 0.1%) within its sample. J is TRBJ2-7 and V is TRBV4-1; TRBD2 matches at 9 bases. Germline-derived CDR1 and CDR2 are MGHRA and YSYEKL. The CDR3 extends over 17 amino acids. The V gene end was trimmed by 3 bases and the J gene end by 2 bases; junction bases not matched to a gene: 11. CDR3 amino acids: CASSQSPGLADPYEQYF. DNA for the CDR3: TGCGCCAGCAGCCAGTCCCCGGGACTAGCAGATCCCTACGAGCAGTACTTC.

The chain is built from TRBV7-9 and TRBJ2-5; 10 positions agree with TRBD1. The germline CDR1 and CDR2 sequences are SEHNR and FQNEAQ (reference sequence). V lost 8 bases and J lost 4; bases outside the gene matches: 10. The CDR3 runs 15 residues. This chain's CDR3 is CASGAIGQGVETQYF. In DNA form, the CDR3 reads TGTGCCAGCGGAGCTATTGGACAGGGGGTAGAGACCCAGTACTTC.

The chain has TRBV27 and TRBJ2-3; TRBD2 matches 9 bases. Germline CDR1 MNHEY, CDR2 SMNVEV (reference sequence). The CDR3 has 16 residues. V gave up 5 bases and J gave up 3 bases; unmatched junction bases: 9. The CDR3 spells CASSPDVAGVTDTQYF. As DNA, the CDR3 is TGTGCCAGCAGTCCCGATGTAGCGGGAGTTACAGATACGCAGTATTTT.

A single count supports this clone. V is TRBV28 and J is TRBJ2-3, with 8 bases matching TRBD1. The CDR3 runs to 17 residues. Germline CDR1 is MDHEN and CDR2 is SYDVKM. Trimming cost V 5 bases and J 1 base; bases outside gene matches: 11. The CDR3 coding sequence is TGTGCCAGCAGTCCACCGGCGGGGACAGGAGGCACAGATACGCAGTATTTT. Translated: CASSPPAGTGGTDTQYF.

This rearrangement joins TRBV9 to TRBJ2-7; D ambiguous. This CDR3 has 14 residues. Germline CDR1 reads SGDLS; CDR2 reads YYNGEE. Trimming stripped 4 bases from V and 3 bases from J, with 14 bases between. This chain's CDR3 is CASSPAPTSYEQYF. Here the CDR3 DNA reads TGTGCCAGCAGCCCCGCCCCGACCAGCTACGAGCAGTACTTC.

This clone was observed a single time. The chain uses TRBV29-1 and TRBJ2-7, with D perhaps assigned TRBD1 or TRBD2 (7 bases each). This CDR3 is 15 amino acids long. Trimming shortened V by 7 bases and J by 4 bases, and 23 bases separated the two germline ends. Looked up from germline, CDR1 is SQVTM and CDR2 is ANQGSEA. DNA for the CDR3: TGCAGCGCTGGAGGGGGAGGGACAGCCTGGTACGAGCAGTACTTC. This gives the protein CSAGGGGTAWYEQYF.

V gene TRBV2 combines with J gene TRBJ2-3, with D maybe TRBD1 (6 bases). The length of the CDR3 is 14 residues. CDR1 SNHLY and CDR2 FYNNEI come from the germline V gene. Trimming stripped 8 bases from V and 2 bases from J, with 14 bases between. CDR3 protein: CASGDRSNTDTQYF. As DNA, the CDR3 is TGTGCCAGCGGCGACAGGTCGAACACAGATACGCAGTATTTT.

The J gene is TRBJ1-3, the V gene TRBV7-3; 7 bases match TRBD1. The J segment lost 1 base and the V segment lost 8 bases, leaving 5 bases of the junction unmatched. This CDR3 is 14 amino acids long. The germline CDR1 and CDR2 sequences are SGHTA and FQGTGA. CDR3: CASGSTGSGNTIYF. The CDR3, as DNA: TGTGCCAGCGGCTCGACAGGGTCTGGAAACACCATATATTTT.

The chain joins TRBV5-1 to TRBJ2-3, with 13 bases fitting TRBD2. Germline loops: CDR1 SGHRS, CDR2 YFSETQ. V lost 5 bases to trimming and J lost 2 bases; unmatched junction nucleotides: 5. The CDR3 totals 16 residues. The DNA of the CDR3 is TGCGCCAGCAGTCGGGGACTAGCGGGACACACAGATACGCAGTATTTT. It yields the protein CASSRGLAGHTDTQYF. Looking up the rest from reference TRBV5-1 and TRBJ2-3 gives the full variable domain: KAGVTQTPRYLIKTRGQQVTLSCSPISGHRSVSWYQQTPGQGLQFLFEYFSETQRNKGNFPGRFSGRQFSNSRSEMNVSTLELGDSALYLCASSRGLAGHTDTQYFGPGTRLTVL.

This clone has just one count. This sequence joins TRBV13 and TRBJ2-1, with 14 bases that match TRBD2. The CDR3 has 19 amino acids. With 1 base clipped from V and 3 bases from J, the junction kept 8 bases outside the gene matches. CDR1 is PRHDT and CDR2 is FYEKMQ in the germline V gene (reference sequence). The CDR3 loop is CASSLVGLAGGGSYNEQFF. The CDR3 DNA is TGTGCCAGCAGCTTAGTCGGACTAGCGGGAGGAGGGAGCTACAATGAGCAGTTCTTC.

The chain employs TRBV19 and TRBJ2-7, with D perhaps given as TRBD1 or TRBD2 (5 bases each). Trimming shortened V by 3 bases and J by 2 bases, and 11 bases separated the two germline ends. The CDR3 totals 14 residues. The germline V gene has CDR1 LNHDA and CDR2 SQIVND (reference sequence). CDR3 amino acids: CASSMGQGAYEQYF. DNA for the CDR3: TGTGCCAGTAGTATGGGGCAGGGAGCCTACGAGCAGTACTTC.

The rearrangement joins TRBV9 to TRBJ2-1, with D perhaps TRBD1 (5 bases). V was clipped by 4 bases and J by 5 bases, with 13 bases between them. The CDR3 totals 14 residues. Germline V lookup: CDR1 SGDLS, CDR2 YYNGEE. As DNA, the CDR3 is TGTGCCAGCAGCAACAGGTACGCAGACAATGAGCAGTTCTTC. This encodes CASSNRYADNEQFF.

This clone was picked up one time. The chain is built from TRBV2 and TRBJ1-5; the D gene is possibly TRBD1 (6 bases). The V and J ends lost 6 bases and 4 bases respectively, with 13 bases between them. Germline loops: CDR1 SNHLY, CDR2 FYNNEI. This CDR3 has 14 amino acids. CDR3 coding DNA: TGTGCCAGCAGCCCCGGGACATCTAATCAGCCCCAGCATTTT. Amino acid sequence: CASSPGTSNQPQHF. Looking up the rest from reference TRBV2 and TRBJ1-5 gives the full variable domain: EPEVTQTPSHQVTQMGQEVILRCVPISNHLYFYWYRQILGQKVEFLVSFYNNEISEKSEIFDDQFSVERPDGSNFTLKIRSTKLEDSAMYFCASSPGTSNQPQHFGDGTRLSIL.

This chain connects TRBV4-3 to TRBJ2-3; 11 positions agree with TRBD2. The germline V gene has CDR1 LGHNA and CDR2 YSLEER. V was pared by 5 bases and J by 0 bases, with 16 bases of the junction left unmatched. The CDR3 extends over 20 amino acids. In DNA, the CDR3 is TGCGCCAGCAGCTACGGATGGGGAGGACTAGCGGGCAGGAGCACAGATACGCAGTATTTT. Protein product: CASSYGWGGLAGRSTDTQYF.